This passage covers 20 T cell receptor beta chains from one sample sequenced in a study of beta chain features in type 1 diabetes. Investigators reverse transcribed all isolated RNA, so they sequenced expressed TCRB transcripts. Produced via immunoSEQ multiplex PCR; TCRdb's table is partial and in-frame only. This table holds 300,000 to 350,000 clones, approximately 15% found once. The specimen sequenced was central memory CD4+ T cells from blood. Every receptor here comes from a young man in good health.

This clone was seen a handful of times. This sequence joins TRBV10-3 and TRBJ2-3, with 7 bases matching TRBD2. J lost 3 bases, V lost 4 bases, and 4 bases had no gene match. Looked up from germline, CDR1 is ENHRY and CDR2 is SYGVKD. The CDR3 consists of 14 residues. CDR3 residues: CAISAGLRTDTQYF. In DNA form, the CDR3 reads TGTGCCATCAGTGCGGGACTACGAACAGATACGCAGTATTTT.

The CDR3 loop is CASSQVSQRHYGYTF. The CDR3 DNA reads TGCGCCAGCAGCCAAGTATCCCAGAGACACTATGGCTACACCTTC. The chain employs TRBV4-3 and TRBJ1-2; D uncertain. Trimming shortened V by 1 base and J by 3 bases, and 12 bases separated the two germline ends. CDR3 size: 15 residues. Germline CDR1 LGHNA, CDR2 YSLEER.

The chain uses TRBV6-6 and TRBJ2-1; tentative D call: TRBD1 (6 bases). Germline V lookup: CDR1 MNHNY, CDR2 SVGAGI (reference sequence). V lost 6 bases and J 9 bases, leaving 12 bases between the germline ends. The CDR3 runs 12 residues. Here the CDR3 DNA reads TGTGCCAGCAGCCCAAGGGGGATTGAGCAGTTCTTC. It codes for CASSPRGIEQFF.

The chain uses TRBV18 and TRBJ1-4; D is uncertain. Trimming removed 3 bases at V and 5 bases at J, with 13 bases between. Germline lookup yields CDR1 KGHSH and CDR2 LQKENI. The CDR3 has 15 residues. The DNA for the CDR3 is TGTGCCAGCTCACCGTCACCTCTAGAGAATGAAAAACTGTTTTTT. Translation gives CASSPSPLENEKLFF.

This sequence joins TRBV4-1 and TRBJ1-6; D ambiguous. V lost 0 bases and J lost 9, with 6 bases in between. CDR1 and CDR2 from the germline V gene are MGHRA and YSYEKL. The CDR3 has 13 amino acids. The CDR3 DNA is TGCGCCAGCAGCCAAGATCTGCGTTCACCCCTCCACTTT. This encodes CASSQDLRSPLHF.

The chain employs TRBV11-2 and TRBJ1-1; D gene ambiguous. Looked up from germline, CDR1 is SGHAT and CDR2 is FQNNGV. The CDR3 is 15 residues long. V was trimmed by 0 bases and J by 4 bases, leaving 12 bases between them. CDR3 DNA: TGTGCCAGCAGCTTAGAAGTGGCGGGAGCCACTGAAGCTTTCTTT. Residues: CASSLEVAGATEAFF.

The chain combines TRBV7-9 with TRBJ2-7; TRBD2 agrees at 8 bases. V trimming: 6 bases; J trimming: 0 bases; junction bases outside the gene matches: 10. Germline values: CDR1 SEHNR, CDR2 FQNEAQ (reference sequence). CDR3 length equals 16 residues. The CDR3 loop is CASSSLGLAPSYEQYF. Here the CDR3 DNA reads TGTGCCAGCAGTTCGCTTGGACTAGCCCCCTCCTACGAGCAGTACTTC. The whole variable domain, remainder taken from reference TRBV7-9 and TRBJ2-7, is DTGVSQNPRHKITKRGQNVTFRCDPISEHNRLYWYRQTLGQGPEFLTYFQNEAQLEKSRLLSDRFSAERPKGSFSTLEIQRTEQGDSAMYLCASSSLGLAPSYEQYFGPGTRLTVT.

This clone appeared a few times. The gene calls are TRBV5-6 and TRBJ1-2, with D possibly TRBD1 on 6 matching bases. With 5 bases removed from V and 8 bases from J, the gap between germline ends came to 25 bases. CDR1 and CDR2 from the germline V gene are SGHDT and YYEEEE. The CDR3 runs to 16 residues. In DNA form, the CDR3 reads TGTGCCAGCAGTTGGACCTCACAGGGAAAGAGGCACGGCTACACCTTC. Translation: CASSWTSQGKRHGYTF.

This chain joins TRBV6-5 and TRBJ2-3; D not resolved. Germline CDR1 and CDR2: MNHEY and SVGAGI. V was shortened by 6 bases and J by 1 base, with 11 bases between the two germline ends. The CDR3 loop spans 14 amino acids. CDR3 in amino acids: CASSGRMGTDTQYF. CDR3 sequence (DNA): TGTGCCAGCAGCGGTCGCATGGGCACAGATACGCAGTATTTT.

In its sample, this clone was seen a few times. This chain uses TRBV27 with TRBJ2-7, with 7 bases that match TRBD1. J was trimmed by 4 bases and V by 3 bases; bases with no gene match: 12. CDR3 length equals 16 residues. Looked up from germline, CDR1 is MNHEY and CDR2 is SMNVEV (reference sequence). The CDR3 region is CASSFSGQALGYEQYF. The CDR3 DNA is TGTGCCAGCAGTTTCTCCGGACAGGCCTTGGGTTACGAGCAGTACTTC.

V is TRBV5-1 and J is TRBJ2-7, with D unclear. The CDR3 extends over 14 amino acids. V lost 0 bases, J lost 3 bases, and 10 bases lay in between. Germline CDR1 is SGHRS and CDR2 is YFSETQ. The CDR3: CASSLAPAIYEQYF. The CDR3 coding sequence is TGCGCCAGCAGCTTGGCTCCGGCCATCTACGAGCAGTACTTC.

The chain carries TRBV4-2 and TRBJ2-1, with a possible D match to TRBD1 (5 bases). The germline V and J ends were trimmed by 0 bases and 6 bases, with 9 bases remaining between them. The CDR3 consists of 14 residues. Germline V gene lookup returns CDR1 LGHNA and CDR2 YNFKEQ. CDR3 bases: TGTGCCAGCAGCCAAGAGGGGCACCGCAATGAGCAGTTCTTC. It encodes CASSQEGHRNEQFF.

In this sample, this clone turned up a few times. The chain uses TRBV18 and TRBJ1-2, with TRBD1 matching 10 bases. Germline assignment: CDR1 KGHSH and CDR2 LQKENI. The CDR3 consists of 15 residues. V shed 6 bases, J shed 3 bases, and the junction held 7 bases outside the gene matches. As DNA, the CDR3 is TGTGCCAGCTCTCTTCGGGACAGGGGCGACTATGGCTACACCTTC. Protein product: CASSLRDRGDYGYTF. The variable domain in full, with the rest retrieved from reference TRBV18 and TRBJ1-2, is NAGVMQNPRHLVRRRGQEARLRCSPMKGHSHVYWYRQLPEEGLKFMVYLQKENIIDESGMPKERFSAEFPKEGPSILRIQQVVRGDSAAYFCASSLRDRGDYGYTFGSGTRLTVV.

This sequence joins TRBV6-1 and TRBJ2-3; D perhaps matches TRBD2 (5 bases). The CDR3 has 12 amino acids. V was shortened by 2 bases and J by 6 bases, with 6 bases between the two germline ends. Germline CDR1 MNHNS, CDR2 SASEGT. The CDR3 protein is CASSERGDTQYF. The CDR3, as DNA: TGTGCCAGCAGTGAAAGAGGGGATACGCAGTATTTT.

This clone was seen repeatedly, ten times or more. The chain recombines TRBV10-3 with TRBJ1-6, with TRBD1 matching over 8 bases. The CDR3 is 14 amino acids. Germline V CDR1 and CDR2: ENHRY, SYGVKD. The V segment lost 6 bases and the J segment 6 bases; nucleotides outside the gene matches: 4. DNA for the CDR3: TGTGCCATCAGGAGGACAGGGACTAATTCACCCCTCCACTTT. It encodes CAIRRTGTNSPLHF.

As concerns this clone: One end of the junction is discordant with germline, which a read error may explain. The CDR3 here is CASSPGTSGGARETQYF. For the CDR3, the DNA is TGTGCCAGCAGTCCCGGGACTAGCGGGGGGGCACGAGAGACCCAGTACTTC. The rearrangement uses TRBV10-3 and TRBJ2-5; 16 bases are a match to TRBD2. Germline assignment: CDR1 ENHRY and CDR2 SYGVKD. CDR3 length: 17 amino acids.

V usage is TRBV5-6 and J usage is TRBJ2-7; D remains unclear. CDR1 and CDR2 from the germline V gene are SGHDT and YYEEEE. V was cut by 4 bases and J by 0 bases, with 11 bases left in between. There are 14 residues in the CDR3. In DNA, the CDR3 is TGTGCCAGCAGCCCGGACGGCTACTCCTACGAGCAGTACTTC. Protein: CASSPDGYSYEQYF.

This rearrangement joins TRBV11-3 to TRBJ1-6; D is unclear. CDR1 is SGHNT and CDR2 is YENEEA in the germline V gene. The CDR3 consists of 12 residues. Trimming took off 0 bases at V and 11 bases at J, with 5 bases between the two ends. Here the CDR3 reads CASSLDRPPLHF. CDR3 DNA sequence: TGTGCCAGCAGCTTAGACAGACCACCCCTCCACTTT. Drawing the rest from reference TRBV11-3 and TRBJ1-6, the complete variable domain is EAGVVQSPRYKIIEKKQPVAFWCNPISGHNTLYWYLQNLGQGPELLIRYENEEAVDDSQLPKDRFSAERLKGVDSTLKIQPAELGDSAVYLCASSLDRPPLHFGNGTRLTVT.

In its sample, this clone was seen many times. The chain couples TRBV2 to TRBJ2-1; tentatively, D is TRBD1 (6 bases). The V end lost 4 bases, the J end lost 7 bases, and 11 bases lay between the germline ends. The CDR3 runs 13 residues. Looked up from germline, CDR1 is SNHLY and CDR2 is FYNNEI. CDR3 bases: TGTGCCAGCAGTGTTTACAGGGAAAATGAGCAGTTCTTC. It yields the protein CASSVYRENEQFF.

This clone was counted a few times. This chain uses TRBV25-1 with TRBJ1-6, with 10 nucleotides matching TRBD1. Germline lookup yields CDR1 MGHDK and CDR2 SYGVNS. Trimming cost V 7 bases and J 4 bases; bases outside gene matches: 10. There are 17 residues in the CDR3. This CDR3 is CASTISRTGGYNSPLHF. The CDR3 DNA is TGTGCCAGCACCATCTCTCGGACAGGGGGGTATAATTCACCCCTCCACTTT.